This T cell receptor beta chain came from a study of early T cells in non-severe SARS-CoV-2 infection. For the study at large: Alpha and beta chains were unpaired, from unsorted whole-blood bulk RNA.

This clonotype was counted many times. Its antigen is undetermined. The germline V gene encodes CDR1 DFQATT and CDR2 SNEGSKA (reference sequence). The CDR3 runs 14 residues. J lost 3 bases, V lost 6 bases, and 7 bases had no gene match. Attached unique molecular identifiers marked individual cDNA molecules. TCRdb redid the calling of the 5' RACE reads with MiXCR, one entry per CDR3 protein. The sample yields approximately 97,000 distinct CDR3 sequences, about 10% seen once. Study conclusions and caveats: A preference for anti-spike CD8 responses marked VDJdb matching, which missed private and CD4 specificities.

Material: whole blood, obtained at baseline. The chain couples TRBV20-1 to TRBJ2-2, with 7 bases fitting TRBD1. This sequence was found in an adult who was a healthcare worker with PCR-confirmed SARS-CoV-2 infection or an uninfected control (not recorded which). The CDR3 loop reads CSATGTVDTGELFF. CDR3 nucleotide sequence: TGCAGTGCCACCGGGACAGTGGACACCGGGGAGCTGTTTTTT.